One sample yielded the 20 T cell receptor beta chains listed below, sequenced in a study of T cells in localized non-small cell lung cancer. Assay used: immunoSEQ multiplex PCR; TCRdb lists only in-frame clones, some missing. The table has about 52,000 clones, around 81% seen once. The sample here was PBMCs, taken before any cancer treatment. These receptor sequences come from a woman aged 35 to 75 with stage II lung adenocarcinoma.

CDR3 protein: CASSYEGNQPQHF. CDR3 nucleotides: TGTGCCAGCAGTTACGAGGGCAATCAGCCCCAGCATTTT. The rearrangement links TRBV6-5 to TRBJ1-5; D is ambiguous. Germline loops: CDR1 MNHEY, CDR2 SVGAGI. The CDR3 spans 13 residues. Trimming took off 2 bases at V and 2 bases at J, with 4 bases between the two ends.

The rearrangement joins TRBV27 to TRBJ1-4, with D tentatively TRBD1 (5 bases). The germline V and J ends were trimmed by 1 base and 4 bases, with 7 bases remaining between them. The CDR3 extends over 14 amino acids. CDR1 MNHEY and CDR2 SMNVEV come from the germline V gene (reference sequence). The CDR3 spells CASSLWGDNEKLFF. CDR3 nucleotides: TGTGCCAGCAGTTTATGGGGGGATAATGAAAAACTGTTTTTT.

The rearrangement joins TRBV7-2 to TRBJ2-1; D call uncertain. V lost 2 bases, J lost 6 bases, and 8 bases lay in between. This CDR3 is 13 amino acids long. CDR1 is SGHTA, CDR2 FQGNSA, per germline. The DNA for the CDR3 is TGTGCCAGCAGCTTACGAGGAACCAATGAGCAGTTCTTC. It is translated as CASSLRGTNEQFF.

To note about this clone: Other DNA sequences from this sample encode an identical CDR3 as well. The rearrangement joins TRBV11-3 to TRBJ2-3; D might be TRBD2 (7 bases). The CDR3 runs 15 residues. CDR1 and CDR2 from the germline V gene are SGHNT and YENEEA. The germline V and J ends were trimmed by 1 base and 4 bases, with 12 bases remaining between them. CDR3 sequence reads: CASSLGGGEPDTQYF. The DNA for the CDR3 is TGTGCCAGCAGCTTAGGAGGGGGGGAGCCAGATACGCAGTATTTT.

This clone was counted between two and nine times. The chain combines TRBV18 with TRBJ1-2; the match to TRBD1 covers 9 bases. Germline V gene sequence: CDR1 KGHSH, CDR2 LQKENI. The V and J ends lost 5 bases and 3 bases, in that order; junction bases with no gene match: 4. This CDR3 has 14 residues. This CDR3 is CASSIQGAHYGYTF. The CDR3 coding sequence is TGTGCCAGCTCAATACAGGGGGCCCACTATGGCTACACCTTC. Together with reference TRBV18 and TRBJ1-2, the CDR3 gives the full variable domain: NAGVMQNPRHLVRRRGQEARLRCSPMKGHSHVYWYRQLPEEGLKFMVYLQKENIIDESGMPKERFSAEFPKEGPSILRIQQVVRGDSAAYFCASSIQGAHYGYTFGSGTRLTVV.

The J gene is TRBJ1-3, the V gene TRBV28; D is ambiguous. Germline V lookup: CDR1 MDHEN, CDR2 SYDVKM. The CDR3 loop spans 13 amino acids. Trimming cost V 5 bases and J 8 bases, with 13 bases left between them. The CDR3 is CASSQNGRDTIYF. The DNA of the CDR3 is TGTGCCAGCAGTCAAAATGGGAGGGACACCATATATTTT.

The table lists this clone with a few counts. The chain joins TRBV6-5 to TRBJ1-2, with TRBD1 identical over 7 bases. With V trimmed by 5 bases and J by 7 bases, 7 bases remained unmatched. Germline loops: CDR1 MNHEY, CDR2 SVGAGI. The CDR3 contains 13 residues. CDR3 residues: CASSGDRAPGYTF. CDR3 DNA sequence: TGTGCCAGCAGTGGTGACAGGGCCCCTGGCTACACCTTC.

V usage is TRBV9 and J usage is TRBJ1-2; TRBD1 might be the D (6 bases). CDR1 and CDR2 from the germline V gene are SGDLS and YYNGEE. The CDR3 extends over 17 amino acids. Trimming pared 4 bases from V and 0 bases from J, leaving 19 bases between. The CDR3 coding sequence is TGTGCCAGCAGCCCAGAAGACAGGCCGACTTCTAACTATGGCTACACCTTC. Its translation is CASSPEDRPTSNYGYTF.

The chain links TRBV5-1 to TRBJ2-5; D is ambiguous. Germline values: CDR1 SGHRS, CDR2 YFSETQ. The V end lost 0 bases, the J end lost 1 base, and 4 bases lay between the germline ends. This CDR3 is 13 amino acids long. As DNA, the CDR3 is TGCGCCAGCAGCTTGGCCATCCAAGAGACCCAGTACTTC. Translation: CASSLAIQETQYF.

This chain connects TRBV25-1 to TRBJ2-7; TRBD1 matches at 8 bases. V dropped 7 bases and J dropped 5; count of bases not matched to a gene: 7. The CDR3 contains 13 residues. In germline, CDR1 is MGHDK, CDR2 SYGVNS. The CDR3 bases are TGTGCCAGCATGGGGCAGGGGGCTAACGAGCAGTACTTC. Encoded protein: CASMGQGANEQYF.

For this clone: A much larger clone differs by one base, so this may be a read error. The chain joins TRBV9 to TRBJ1-5; tentative D call: TRBD1 (5 bases). The CDR3 spans 14 residues. CDR1 SGDLS and CDR2 YYNGEE come from the germline V gene. Trimming took 7 bases from V and 0 from J, leaving 11 bases between them. The CDR3 nucleotides are TGTGCCAGCTTGACAGCTGATAGCAATCAGCCCCAGCATTTT. It translates to CASLTADSNQPQHF.

The chain joins TRBV9 to TRBJ1-1; perhaps TRBD1 as D (6 bases). From germline, CDR1 is SGDLS and CDR2 YYNGEE. The germline V and J ends were trimmed by 3 bases and 2 bases, with 8 bases remaining between them. The CDR3 spans 13 residues. The CDR3 is CASSGTVNTEAFF. The DNA of the CDR3 is TGTGCCAGCAGCGGGACAGTTAACACTGAAGCTTTCTTT. The full variable domain, its missing parts supplied by reference TRBV9 and TRBJ1-1, is DSGVTQTPKHLITATGQRVTLRCSPRSGDLSVYWYQQSLDQGLQFLIQYYNGEERAKGNILERFSAQQFPDLHSELNLSSLELGDSALYFCASSGTVNTEAFFGQGTRLTVV.

This clone was seen a few times. V and J are TRBV19 and TRBJ2-3; D perhaps matches TRBD1 (5 bases). V lost 1 base, J lost 3 bases, and 11 bases lay in between. The CDR3 is made up of 15 amino acids. Per germline, CDR1 LNHDA and CDR2 SQIVND (reference sequence). This CDR3 is CASSIGGRVTDTQYF. CDR3 sequence (DNA): TGTGCCAGTAGTATAGGAGGCAGGGTGACAGATACGCAGTATTTT.

This sequence joins TRBV28 and TRBJ1-5, with a possible D match to TRBD1 (6 bases). The germline V gene has CDR1 MDHEN and CDR2 SYDVKM. V was shortened by 10 bases and J by 6 bases, with 19 bases between the two germline ends. This CDR3 region has 14 residues. DNA for the CDR3: TGTGCCACCATGCTTGCGGGGGCAAGTCAGCCCCAGCATTTT. Translation: CATMLAGASQPQHF.

The chain combines TRBV7-2 with TRBJ1-5; no clear D gene. Germline CDR1 and CDR2: SGHTA and FQGNSA. This CDR3 is built from 14 residues. V lost 3 bases and J 9 bases, leaving 15 bases between the germline ends. CDR3 DNA sequence: TGTGCCAGCAGCTTGATCTGGACGGAAGGGCCCCAGCATTTT. As protein: CASSLIWTEGPQHF.

By sample fraction, this clone is medium-sized. The chain combines TRBV23-1 with TRBJ1-2; D is undetermined. TRBV23-1 qualifies as an ORF whose function is uncertain. This CDR3 is built from 17 residues. V gave up 6 bases and J gave up 4 bases, with 24 bases separating them. CDR3 amino acids: CASRINRAYLTIYGYTF. The CDR3 DNA sequence: TGCGCCAGCAGGATAAATCGGGCCTACCTAACCATCTATGGCTACACCTTC.

In its sample, this clone was seen once. The genes are TRBV21-1 and TRBJ1-4; the table's D call of TRBD1 was not tested on the DNA. TRBV21-1 is designated a pseudogene. This CDR3 spans 12 amino acids. CDR3 protein: CASSIHFEKLFF. The DNA of the CDR3 is TGTGCCAGCAGCATTCATTTTGAAAAACTGTTTTTT.

The CDR3 DNA reads TGTGCCAGCAGTCAGGGGGGAGAGGGCTACACCTTC. Translated: CASSQGGEGYTF. This sequence joins TRBV6-1 and TRBJ1-2, with TRBD1 identical over 7 bases. The CDR3 totals 12 residues. With 5 bases clipped from V and 8 bases from J, the junction kept 5 bases outside the gene matches. Germline V gene data show CDR1 as MNHNS and CDR2 as SASEGT.

The chain employs TRBV4-2 and TRBJ2-5, with 7 bases fitting TRBD1. The CDR3 contains 17 residues. CDR1 is LGHNA and CDR2 is YNFKEQ in the germline V gene. V was pared by 1 base and J by 4 bases, with 12 bases of the junction left unmatched. CDR3 bases: TGTGCCAGCAGCCAAGGCGGCTTCGGACAGGTGGGAGAGACCCAGTACTTC. Encoded protein: CASSQGGFGQVGETQYF.

V is TRBV5-6 and J is TRBJ2-1; 8 bases map to TRBD1. This CDR3 is built from 17 residues. V shed 2 bases and J 8 bases; nucleotides not matched to a gene: 15. Germline CDR1 SGHDT, CDR2 YYEEEE. In DNA form, the CDR3 reads TGTGCCAGCAGCTTCTATACCCAGGGGGCGAGGAGGGATGAGCAGTTCTTC. Amino acids: CASSFYTQGARRDEQFF.